The rows below give T cell receptor beta chains drawn from one sample of a study of blood T cell repertoires in COVID-19. The method was immunoSEQ multiplex PCR; TCRdb's version includes in-frame clones alone and lacks a portion of them. There are approximately 670,000 clones in the sample; over 80% occur only once, and more than 0.25% lies in the top ten. What was sequenced was peripheral blood. These TCRs come from a woman between 18 and 29 years old with acute or convalescent COVID-19. CDR3s include the opening cysteine and the closing phenylalanine or tryptophan. Each record gives: J gene, V gene, D gene, clone size, CDR3 protein, CDR3 DNA. The D gene is left open where the match is weak. Clone size appears in some rows only: once, few, many, or a class for an expanded clone.

TRBJ1-1	TRBV6-4	TRBD1	.	CASSEDNRGLGNTEAFF	TGTGCCAGCAGTGAGGATAATAGGGGGCTCGGTAACACTGAAGCTTTCTTT
TRBJ1-1	TRBV7-3	TRBD1	.	CASSFQGGTEAFF	TGTGCCAGCAGCTTCCAGGGGGGAACTGAAGCTTTCTTT
TRBJ2-1	TRBV24-1	TRBD1	.	CATSASGQVNEQFF	TGTGCCACCAGTGCCTCCGGACAGGTCAATGAGCAGTTCTTC
TRBJ2-1	TRBV7-8	TRBD1	.	CASSLNRLGQGKGEQFF	TGTGCCAGCAGCCTCAACCGCCTGGGACAGGGTAAGGGTGAGCAGTTCTTC
TRBJ2-2	TRBV9	.	.	CASSDETNTGELFF	TGTGCCAGCAGCGATGAGACAAACACCGGGGAGCTGTTTTTT
TRBJ1-1	TRBV15	TRBD1	.	CATSSSDRAQNTEAFF	TGTGCCACCAGCAGCTCGGACAGGGCACAGAACACTGAAGCTTTCTTT
TRBJ2-1	TRBV11-3	TRBD2	.	CASSLGTSGSNEQFF	TGTGCCAGCAGCTTAGGGACTAGCGGGAGTAATGAGCAGTTCTTC
TRBJ2-7	TRBV7-2	TRBD2	.	CASSLTREGYEQYF	TGTGCCAGCAGCTTAACCAGGGAGGGGTACGAGCAGTACTTC
TRBJ1-2	TRBV18	TRBD1	.	CASSPLSWTGDSYGYTF	TGTGCCAGCTCACCCCTGTCGTGGACAGGGGATAGCTATGGCTACACCTTC
TRBJ2-2	TRBV30	.	.	CAWTGENTGELFF	TGTGCCTGGACGGGGGAGAACACCGGGGAGCTGTTTTTT
TRBJ2-1	TRBV7-2	TRBD2	once	CASSSGLGYNEQFF	TGTGCCAGCAGCTCGGGACTAGGATACAATGAGCAGTTCTTC
TRBJ1-2	TRBV4-3	.	.	CASSQDPGKLYGYTF	TGCGCCAGCAGCCAAGATCCCGGGAAACTCTATGGCTACACCTTC
TRBJ1-6	TRBV2	TRBD1	.	CASSELGQGNSPLHF	TGTGCCAGCAGTGAATTGGGACAGGGGAATTCACCCCTCCACTTT
TRBJ1-6	TRBV5-1	TRBD1	.	CASSSGDRASYNSPLHF	TGCGCCAGCAGCTCCGGGGACAGGGCCTCCTATAATTCACCCCTCCACTTT
TRBJ2-2	TRBV6-2/TRBV6-3	.	.	CASSYRTDNTGELFF	TGTGCCAGCAGTTACCGGACAGACAACACCGGGGAGCTGTTTTTT